Below, 10 T cell receptor beta chains from the same sample are listed, as sequenced in a study of shared clonotypes between healthy human individuals. Measured with immunoSEQ multiplex PCR; TCRdb has only the in-frame clones, and not every one. This sample has approximately 2.4 million clones, with more than 90% found just once. The sequencing input was naive CD4+ T cells sorted from blood. Subset denoted: CD45RA+ positively selected. Every receptor here comes from a young man in good health.

The chain joins TRBV15 to TRBJ1-2, with a weak D call TRBD1 (6 bases). CDR1 LNHNV and CDR2 YYDKDF come from the germline V gene (reference sequence). The CDR3 is 14 residues long. The germline V and J ends were trimmed by 0 bases and 4 bases, with 9 bases remaining between them. The CDR3 is CATSRDGQFYGYTF. The CDR3, as DNA: TGTGCCACCAGCAGAGATGGACAGTTCTATGGCTACACCTTC.

This sequence joins TRBV18 and TRBJ2-5; D is perhaps TRBD1 (6 bases). The CDR3 spans 14 residues. Germline values: CDR1 KGHSH, CDR2 LQKENI. The germline V and J ends were trimmed by 3 bases and 3 bases, with 11 bases remaining between them. CDR3 nucleotides: TGTGCCAGCTCACCCGGGACATCAAAAGAGACCCAGTACTTC. It codes for CASSPGTSKETQYF.

The V call is TRBV7-2, the J call TRBJ2-3, with a weak D call TRBD2 (5 bases). CDR1 and CDR2 from the germline V gene are SGHTA and FQGNSA. The CDR3 is 15 amino acids. V was trimmed by 4 bases and J by 2 bases, leaving 13 bases between them. The CDR3 region is CASSWLGDNTDTQYF. CDR3 coding DNA: TGTGCCAGCAGCTGGCTCGGGGATAACACAGATACGCAGTATTTT.

CDR3 residues: CAISGGQSYNEQFF. The CDR3 DNA follows: TGTGCCATCAGTGGAGGGCAGTCCTACAATGAGCAGTTCTTC. V and J are TRBV10-3 and TRBJ2-1; D possibly corresponds to TRBD2 (5 bases). Germline V gene sequence: CDR1 ENHRY, CDR2 SYGVKD. CDR3 length equals 14 residues. Trimming took 4 bases from V and 1 from J, leaving 8 bases between them.

This clone was detected once. The V gene is TRBV28, the J gene TRBJ1-1; possibly TRBD1 for D (5 bases). The CDR3 extends over 15 amino acids. The germline V gene has CDR1 MDHEN and CDR2 SYDVKM. V dropped 5 bases and J dropped 3 bases, with 16 bases sitting between them. The CDR3 DNA follows: TGTGCCAGCAGTAGGAGGGGCGGTATGGACACTGAAGCTTTCTTT. This encodes CASSRRGGMDTEAFF.

Concerning this clone itself: Distinct nucleotide sequences in the sample also encode this CDR3. The CDR3 spells CASSLGHKNTEAFF. CDR3 DNA: TGCGCCAGCAGCTTGGGGCACAAGAACACTGAAGCTTTCTTT. The chain employs TRBV5-1 and TRBJ1-1; D gene ambiguous. The CDR3 runs 14 residues. Trimming took 0 bases from V and 1 from J, leaving 7 bases between them. Per the germline V gene, CDR1 is SGHRS and CDR2 is YFSETQ.

DNA of the CDR3: TGTGCCAGCAGCGGAGACCGGGGCGCGGGGACCCAGTACTTC. Amino acid sequence: CASSGDRGAGTQYF. The chain has TRBV5-6 and TRBJ2-5, with D possibly called TRBD1 or TRBD2 (5 bases each). The CDR3 has 14 residues. V lost 4 bases, J lost 7 bases, and 17 bases lay in between. The V gene's germline CDR1 is SGHDT and CDR2 YYEEEE.

This clone is a singleton in its sample. The V call is TRBV2, the J call TRBJ2-2; 9 nucleotides line up with TRBD1. The CDR3 consists of 15 residues. The V gene end was trimmed by 6 bases and the J gene end by 5 bases; junction bases not matched to a gene: 7. Germline CDR1 and CDR2: SNHLY and FYNNEI. The CDR3, as DNA: TGTGCCAGCAGGGCACAGGGGGCTGGGACCGGGGAGCTGTTTTTT. Encoded protein: CASRAQGAGTGELFF.

This clone was counted between two and nine times. This chain joins TRBV5-1 and TRBJ1-2, with 8 bases aligning to TRBD1. Germline loops: CDR1 SGHRS, CDR2 YFSETQ. The CDR3 has 12 amino acids. V was pared by 4 bases and J by 4 bases, with 0 bases of the junction left unmatched. As DNA, the CDR3 is TGCGCCAGCAGCGACAGGGGCTATGGCTACACCTTC. It is translated as CASSDRGYGYTF.

This chain uses TRBV6-5 with TRBJ1-5; 7 bases line up with TRBD1. The CDR3 runs to 15 residues. Germline CDR1 is MNHEY and CDR2 is SVGAGI. With 2 bases clipped from V and 6 bases from J, the junction kept 7 bases outside the gene matches. The CDR3 DNA reads TGTGCCAGCAGTTACACAAGCGACAGGGCTCAGCCCCAGCATTTT. Its translation: CASSYTSDRAQPQHF.